Each of the 17 T cell receptor beta chains below was sequenced from the same sample in a study of blood T cell repertoires in COVID-19. Method: immunoSEQ multiplex PCR; TCRdb's copy keeps in-frame clones and lacks some. The sample holds 70,000 or so clones, 85% seen once. The sample taken for sequencing was peripheral blood. The receptor source for this set is a man older than 75 with acute or convalescent COVID-19.

This clone showed up just a few times. V gene TRBV7-2 combines with J gene TRBJ2-7, with D tentatively TRBD2 (6 bases). From germline, CDR1 is SGHTA and CDR2 FQGNSA. V was trimmed by 8 bases and J by 0 bases, leaving 11 bases between them. This CDR3 spans 13 amino acids. Here the CDR3 DNA reads TGTGCCAGCGGGACTGCCGTCTCCTACGAGCAGTACTTC. Its protein is CASGTAVSYEQYF.

The J gene is TRBJ2-1, the V gene TRBV10-2; 13 bases map to TRBD2. The CDR3 totals 15 residues. The V gene end was trimmed by 6 bases and the J gene end by 7 bases; junction bases not matched to a gene: 6. Germline loops: CDR1 WSHSY, CDR2 SAAADI. CDR3 protein: CASSRTSGSGNEQFF. CDR3 DNA: TGCGCCAGCAGCCGGACTAGCGGGAGCGGGAATGAGCAGTTCTTC.

This chain links TRBV19 with TRBJ1-5; the D is unclear. V lost 7 bases to trimming and J lost 1 base, with 11 bases between them. The CDR3 is 14 amino acids. Germline CDR1 and CDR2: LNHDA and SQIVND (reference sequence). The CDR3 region has the DNA TGTGCCAGTACCCTTGACTGGAGCAATCAGCCCCAGCATTTT. Its protein is CASTLDWSNQPQHF. The full variable domain, in which reference TRBV19 and TRBJ1-5 provide the parts outside the CDR3, is DGGITQSPKYLFRKEGQNVTLSCEQNLNHDAMYWYRQDPGQGLRLIYYSQIVNDFQKGDIAEGYSVSREKKESFPLTVTSAQKNPTAFYLCASTLDWSNQPQHFGDGTRLSIL.

The J gene is TRBJ1-6, the V gene TRBV11-2; D unresolved. The CDR3 extends over 14 amino acids. The V end lost 6 bases, the J end lost 10 bases, and 16 bases lay between the germline ends. Per the germline V gene, CDR1 is SGHAT and CDR2 is FQNNGV. The CDR3 region has the DNA TGTGCCAGCAGACCTCCAGGCGGGATATCACCCCTCCACTTT. Translated: CASRPPGGISPLHF.

The genes are TRBV11-2 and TRBJ1-1; D not certain. In germline, CDR1 is SGHAT, CDR2 FQNNGV. V was cut by 5 bases and J by 6 bases, with 13 bases left in between. This CDR3 is built from 13 residues. The CDR3 protein is CASSIQASAEAFF. In DNA form, the CDR3 reads TGTGCCAGCAGCATCCAGGCGAGTGCTGAAGCTTTCTTT.

This clone appeared a few times. The genes are TRBV10-3 and TRBJ2-7; TRBD2 aligns across 7 bases. This CDR3 contains 15 residues. CDR1 is ENHRY, CDR2 SYGVKD, per germline. V lost 5 bases, J lost 2 bases, and 9 bases stayed unmatched. CDR3 amino acids: CAISPEKGGPYEQYF. The CDR3 coding sequence is TGTGCCATCAGTCCCGAAAAGGGAGGGCCCTACGAGCAGTACTTC.

V and J are TRBV19 and TRBJ1-1; no clear D gene. V was clipped by 1 base and J by 6 bases, with 9 bases between them. Looked up from germline, CDR1 is LNHDA and CDR2 is SQIVND (reference sequence). The CDR3 totals 13 residues. CDR3 bases: TGTGCCAGTAGTATAGCGGCGAGGGCTGAAGCTTTCTTT. It encodes CASSIAARAEAFF.

This rearrangement joins TRBV9 to TRBJ1-2, with TRBD1 matching over 9 bases. V gave up 0 bases and J gave up 8 bases; unmatched junction bases: 5. Germline loops: CDR1 SGDLS, CDR2 YYNGEE. This CDR3 is built from 14 residues. CDR3 region: CASSVGITGGGYTF. The DNA for the CDR3 is TGTGCCAGCAGCGTAGGAATAACAGGGGGCGGCTACACCTTC.

The chain links TRBV29-1 to TRBJ1-1; D unclear. The CDR3 contains 11 residues. Trimming left V 8 bases short and J 4 bases short, with 11 bases between. In germline, CDR1 is SQVTM, CDR2 ANQGSEA. The CDR3 DNA sequence: TGCAGCACCTCCTCGGGCACTGAAGCTTTCTTT. It specifies CSTSSGTEAFF. The complete variable domain, with remaining parts taken from reference TRBV29-1 and TRBJ1-1, reads SAVISQKPSRDICQRGTSLTIQCQVDSQVTMMFWYRQQPGQSLTLIATANQGSEATYESGFVIDKFPISRPNLTFSTLTVSNMSPEDSSIYLCSTSSGTEAFFGQGTRLTVV.

The V gene is TRBV5-1, the J gene TRBJ2-1, with a tentative D call TRBD2 (5 bases). CDR1 and CDR2 (germline): SGHRS, YFSETQ. CDR3 size: 15 residues. V lost 1 base, J lost 5 bases, and 13 bases lay in between. The CDR3 here is CASSLFSGSNNEQFF. CDR3 DNA: TGCGCCAGCAGCTTGTTCAGCGGATCTAACAATGAGCAGTTCTTC.

For the CDR3, the DNA is TGTGCCAGTAGCCCCGGAAGCGGGCAGGTCTATGGCTACACCTTC. It codes for CASSPGSGQVYGYTF. V is TRBV19 and J is TRBJ1-2; D remains ambiguous. This CDR3 is built from 15 residues. Germline values: CDR1 LNHDA, CDR2 SQIVND (reference sequence). Trimming removed 6 bases from V and 4 bases from J, with 18 bases in between.

The chain has TRBV4-1 and TRBJ1-5; 7 nucleotides line up with TRBD1. The CDR3 is 15 amino acids. Per germline, CDR1 MGHRA and CDR2 YSYEKL. V was clipped by 2 bases and J by 7 bases; unmatched bases: 8. Here the CDR3 DNA reads TGCGCCAGCAGCCAACGACAGGGCGTTACGCAGCCCCAGCATTTT. As protein: CASSQRQGVTQPQHF.

V and J are TRBV15 and TRBJ2-3, with 8 bases aligning to TRBD1. The CDR3 runs to 15 residues. Trimming cost V 0 bases and J 7 bases; bases outside gene matches: 6. Germline-derived CDR1 and CDR2 are LNHNV and YYDKDF (reference sequence). The CDR3 spells CATSRDFQGAHTQYF. The CDR3 DNA follows: TGTGCCACCAGCAGAGACTTCCAGGGGGCCCATACGCAGTATTTT.

The rearrangement links TRBV15 to TRBJ2-3; TRBD2 matches at 12 bases. V shed 8 bases and J 0 bases; nucleotides not matched to a gene: 12. The germline CDR1 and CDR2 sequences are LNHNV and YYDKDF (reference sequence). This CDR3 region has 18 residues. CDR3 sequence: CATGGQPGTSGSTDTQYF. For the CDR3, the DNA is TGTGCCACCGGAGGCCAACCCGGGACTAGCGGGAGCACAGATACGCAGTATTTT.

Worth noting for this clone: A read error may produce the germline difference seen at one junction end. V usage is TRBV3-1 (or the pseudogene TRBV3-2) and J usage is TRBJ1-2; D call uncertain. CDR1 LGHDT and CDR2 YNNKEL come from the germline V gene (reference sequence). The CDR3 is 14 amino acids. The CDR3 DNA reads TGTGCCGGCAGCCGAGGAATAGAGCTGAATGGCTACACCTTC. Translated, it gives CAGSRGIELNGYTF.

The chain is built from TRBV27 and TRBJ1-5; the D is unclear. V lost 2 bases and J 9 bases, leaving 14 bases between the germline ends. CDR3 length equals 14 residues. Germline values: CDR1 MNHEY, CDR2 SMNVEV (reference sequence). The CDR3 spells CASSLRTGRSPQHF. The CDR3 region has the DNA TGTGCCAGCAGTTTACGGACGGGAAGATCGCCCCAGCATTTT.

CDR3 sequence (DNA): TGTGCCAGCAGTTCTTCCGGGACAGGGTTACGATCTGGCTACACCTTC. Translation gives CASSSSGTGLRSGYTF. This chain joins TRBV6-5 and TRBJ1-2, with TRBD1 matching 9 bases. This CDR3 is built from 16 residues. Trimming cost V 4 bases and J 7 bases; bases outside gene matches: 13. CDR1 is MNHEY and CDR2 is SVGAGI in the germline V gene.